What follows are 32 T cell receptor beta chains derived from one specimen sequenced in a study of blood T cells in healthy people across ages. Next came a second PCR, run for about 6 to 12 cycles, which used a sample-barcoded 5' primer along with a J-beta primer mix. TCRdb itself ran the 5' RACE reads through MiXCR, one entry per CDR3 protein. The table shows 780,000 or so distinct CDR3 sequences, with just over 55% occurring only once. Specimen: blood. These receptors all come from a man aged 35 to 55 in good health.

The rearrangement links TRBV4-3 to TRBJ2-7; the D is unclear. V dropped 0 bases and J dropped 2 bases, with 11 bases sitting between them. Germline lookup yields CDR1 LGHNA and CDR2 YSLEER. This CDR3 comprises 15 residues. CDR3 sequence (DNA): TGCGCCAGCAGCCAAGAGTTCCAGGAAGCCTACGAGCAGTACTTC. Its translation is CASSQEFQEAYEQYF.

This clonotype was counted a few times. The chain employs TRBV28 and TRBJ1-5; D unresolved. Germline CDR1 is MDHEN and CDR2 is SYDVKM. Deletions cut 5 bases from V and 5 bases from J, with 7 bases between. The CDR3 has 12 residues. The CDR3 loop reads CASSPRDQPQHF. CDR3 sequence (DNA): TGTGCCAGCAGTCCCCGGGATCAGCCCCAGCATTTT.

This rearrangement joins TRBV12-5 to TRBJ2-7; TRBD1 matches at 7 bases. Germline V lookup: CDR1 LGHNT, CDR2 FRNRAP. V gave up 2 bases and J gave up 3 bases; unmatched junction bases: 7. The CDR3 consists of 15 residues. Here the CDR3 DNA reads TGTGCTAGTGGTTTGCCGGGACAGATACTCTACGAGCAGTACTTC. Translation gives CASGLPGQILYEQYF.

This clonotype was found once. The chain joins TRBV21-1 to TRBJ2-7; TRBD1 reflects the table's D call only, with no check against the DNA. The J call may be mistaken, given a closer DNA end match to TRBJ2-5. TRBV21-1 is listed as a pseudogene. The CDR3 sequence is 16 residues long. The CDR3 spells CASSSNLGTGKETQYF. CDR3 nucleotide sequence: TGTGCCAGCAGCAGTAACTTGGGGACAGGGAAAGAGACCCAGTACTTC.

This clonotype was seen a handful of times. This chain joins TRBV6-2 or TRBV6-3 and TRBJ2-7; D might be TRBD1 or TRBD2, each matching 5 bases. Judging by the DNA end, TRBJ2-5 fits better; the J call may be wrong. The CDR3 covers 17 residues. Germline V CDR1 and CDR2: MNHEY, SVGEGT. DNA of the CDR3: TGTGCCAGCAGTTACCCGAAGAATGCAGGGAGCATGGAGACCCAGTACTTC. It translates to CASSYPKNAGSMETQYF.

The chain links TRBV29-1 to TRBJ2-3, with D possibly being TRBD2 (5 bases). Trimming took 6 bases from V and 8 from J, leaving 15 bases between them. The length of the CDR3 is 12 residues. Germline assignment: CDR1 SQVTM and CDR2 ANQGSEA. The CDR3 here is CSVVLTRGTQYF. The CDR3 region has the DNA TGCAGCGTCGTTTTGACCCGGGGTACGCAGTATTTT.

The rearrangement uses TRBV7-8 and TRBJ2-5, with TRBD1 identical over 12 bases. Trimming cost V 5 bases and J 5 bases; bases outside gene matches: 9. The CDR3 consists of 16 residues. Germline V gene data show CDR1 as SGHVS and CDR2 as FQNEAQ. CDR3 nucleotides: TGTGCCAGCAGCCCCTCCGGGACAGGGGGCATTGAGACCCAGTACTTC. It yields the protein CASSPSGTGGIETQYF.

The rearrangement links TRBV5-1 to TRBJ1-2; D gene ambiguous. Germline loops: CDR1 SGHRS, CDR2 YFSETQ. The CDR3 is 15 residues long. The ends were cut back, 2 bases at V and 4 bases at J, with 15 bases in the middle. CDR3 sequence: CASSFARTYSYGYTF. The CDR3 region has the DNA TGCGCCAGCAGCTTTGCTAGGACTTACAGCTATGGCTACACCTTC.

There are a few counts of this clonotype. The chain links TRBV27 to TRBJ2-7, with D possibly TRBD1 on 6 matching bases. Germline CDR1 and CDR2: MNHEY and SMNVEV (reference sequence). The CDR3 is 14 residues long. Deletions cut 5 bases from V and 3 bases from J, with 14 bases between. The CDR3 DNA follows: TGTGCCAGCAGTATACGACAGGAGTACTACGAGCAGTACTTC. The encoded protein is CASSIRQEYYEQYF.

The chain combines TRBV12-3 or TRBV12-4 with TRBJ1-2, with D perhaps matching TRBD1 (5 bases). CDR3 size: 13 residues. With 7 bases removed from V and 2 bases from J, the gap between germline ends came to 11 bases. CDR3 bases: TGTGCCAGCAACCAGGGTTTGAACTATGGCTACACCTTC. Its translation is CASNQGLNYGYTF.

V usage is TRBV4-1 and J usage is TRBJ2-3; TRBD2 aligns across 8 bases. V lost 0 bases and J lost 2; bases outside the gene matches: 4. The CDR3 totals 16 residues. Germline V gene lookup returns CDR1 MGHRA and CDR2 YSYEKL. The CDR3 DNA reads TGCGCCAGCAGCCAAGAGGGGGGACTAGACACAGATACGCAGTATTTT. Amino acid sequence: CASSQEGGLDTDTQYF.

J is TRBJ2-7 and V is TRBV6-2 or TRBV6-3; D is undetermined. The end of the DNA is better explained by TRBJ2-5, so the J call may be wrong. Germline values: CDR1 MNHEY, CDR2 SVGEGT. This CDR3 spans 13 amino acids. The CDR3 loop reads CASSYSTRETQYF. CDR3 coding DNA: TGTGCCAGCAGTTACTCGACCCGGGAGACCCAGTACTTC.

V and J are TRBV25-1 and TRBJ2-7; D gene ambiguous. Germline V gene lookup returns CDR1 MGHDK and CDR2 SYGVNS. This CDR3 has 15 residues. The V end was cut by 3 bases, the J end by 0 bases, with 12 bases between. CDR3 loop: CASSDGPPNSYEQYF. The CDR3 DNA is TGTGCCAGCAGTGATGGGCCCCCCAACTCCTACGAGCAGTACTTC.

The genes are TRBV6-5 and TRBJ2-7; D is perhaps TRBD1 (6 bases). CDR1 and CDR2 (germline): MNHEY, SVGAGI. V was trimmed by 0 bases and J by 7 bases, leaving 10 bases between them. CDR3 length: 13 residues. The CDR3 region has the DNA TGTGCCAGCAGTTACTCCGGGACACCGGAGCAGTACTTC. This translates into CASSYSGTPEQYF.

The chain has TRBV28 and TRBJ2-4; TRBD2 aligns across 7 bases. The V gene end was trimmed by 2 bases and the J gene end by 9 bases; junction bases not matched to a gene: 7. Per germline, CDR1 MDHEN and CDR2 SYDVKM. This CDR3 contains 14 residues. CDR3 sequence (DNA): TGTGCCAGCAGTTTAGGGGAGGGCCGGGGCATTCAGTACTTC. Translation: CASSLGEGRGIQYF.

The J gene is TRBJ2-1, the V gene TRBV29-1; D not certain. The CDR3 consists of 12 residues. CDR1 and CDR2 from the germline V gene are SQVTM and ANQGSEA. V lost 6 bases, J lost 0 bases, and 6 bases lay in between. This CDR3 is CSVQSSYNEQFF. The CDR3 DNA is TGCAGCGTACAGAGCTCCTACAATGAGCAGTTCTTC.

This clonotype came up a few times. The chain employs TRBV7-3 and TRBJ2-2; D is unresolved. Germline lookup yields CDR1 SGHTA and CDR2 FQGTGA. There are 14 residues in the CDR3. Trimming pared 0 bases from V and 1 base from J, leaving 3 bases between. In nucleotides, the CDR3 is TGTGCCAGCAGCTTAACAGGGAACACCGGGGAGCTGTTTTTT. Translation: CASSLTGNTGELFF.

V gene TRBV5-1 combines with J gene TRBJ2-7, with unresolved D. The germline V gene encodes CDR1 SGHRS and CDR2 YFSETQ. V was shortened by 5 bases and J by 0 bases, with 15 bases between the two germline ends. This CDR3 has 15 residues. CDR3 sequence reads: CASRKDPTPSYEQYF. In nucleotides, the CDR3 is TGCGCCAGCAGAAAGGACCCAACTCCCTCCTACGAGCAGTACTTC.

The rearrangement links TRBV27 to TRBJ1-2; 11 bases fit TRBD1. The V segment lost 6 bases and the J segment 7 bases; nucleotides outside the gene matches: 7. CDR1 MNHEY and CDR2 SMNVEV come from the germline V gene (reference sequence). This CDR3 has 14 amino acids. The CDR3 region has the DNA TGTGCCAGCAGCCCCGGACAGGGGGCTGGTGGCTACACCTTC. As protein: CASSPGQGAGGYTF.

This rearrangement joins TRBV28 to TRBJ2-1; 10 bases align to TRBD1. The ends lost 7 bases at V and 4 bases at J; junction bases unmatched: 10. Per germline, CDR1 MDHEN and CDR2 SYDVKM. The CDR3 totals 16 residues. CDR3 residues: CASMQYGTGVYNEQFF. The CDR3 region has the DNA TGTGCCAGCATGCAATACGGGACAGGGGTATACAATGAGCAGTTCTTC. Using reference TRBV28 and TRBJ2-1 for the parts outside the CDR3, the full variable domain is DVKVTQSSRYLVKRTGEKVFLECVQDMDHENMFWYRQDPGLGLRLIYFSYDVKMKEKGDIPEGYSVSREKKERFSLILESASTNQTSMYLCASMQYGTGVYNEQFFGPGTRLTVL.

This chain connects TRBV20-1 to TRBJ2-3; D is perhaps TRBD2 (6 bases). The CDR3 is 14 amino acids. The V and J ends lost 3 bases and 6 bases respectively, with 16 bases between them. CDR1 DFQATT and CDR2 SNEGSKA come from the germline V gene (reference sequence). The CDR3 DNA reads as TGCAGTGCTAGTACGGCGGGGCAATCGGATACGCAGTATTTT. Translated, it gives CSASTAGQSDTQYF.

CDR3: CASRPGGGLYEQYF. The CDR3 coding sequence is TGTGCCAGCAGGCCCGGGGGGGGACTCTACGAGCAGTACTTC. This rearrangement joins TRBV28 to TRBJ2-7, with 8 nucleotides matching TRBD2. Trimming removed 6 bases from V and 3 bases from J; junction bases left unmatched: 7. The CDR3 covers 14 residues. The V gene's germline CDR1 is MDHEN and CDR2 SYDVKM. Full variable domain (remainder filled in from reference TRBV28 and TRBJ2-7): DVKVTQSSRYLVKRTGEKVFLECVQDMDHENMFWYRQDPGLGLRLIYFSYDVKMKEKGDIPEGYSVSREKKERFSLILESASTNQTSMYLCASRPGGGLYEQYFGPGTRLTVT.

This rearrangement joins TRBV12-3 or TRBV12-4 to TRBJ2-3; 12 nucleotides line up with TRBD2. The CDR3 runs 16 residues. The V gene end was trimmed by 7 bases and the J gene end by 6 bases; junction bases not matched to a gene: 11. CDR3 nucleotide sequence: TGTGCCAGCACCCTGACTAGCGGGGGTCAGATTGATACGCAGTATTTT. Its protein is CASTLTSGGQIDTQYF.

The chain joins TRBV5-1 to TRBJ2-6, with 7 nucleotides matching TRBD1. The CDR3 has 18 amino acids. CDR1 SGHRS and CDR2 YFSETQ come from the germline V gene. J lost 0 bases, V lost 0 bases, and 6 bases had no gene match. In nucleotides, the CDR3 is TGCGCCAGCAGCTTGGGAGGGGGCATTGCCTCTGGGGCCAACGTCCTGACTTTC. Protein sequence: CASSLGGGIASGANVLTF.

The chain employs TRBV28 and TRBJ1-2; D might be TRBD1 (6 bases). V shed 6 bases and J shed 4 bases, with 18 bases lying between them. Germline lookup yields CDR1 MDHEN and CDR2 SYDVKM. The length of the CDR3 is 15 residues. The CDR3 protein is CASRVGGGNSYGYTF. Written as DNA, the CDR3 is TGTGCCAGCAGGGTCGGAGGGGGAAATAGCTATGGCTACACCTTC.

This clonotype was counted only a few times. The chain combines TRBV7-3 with TRBJ2-3; 9 bases are shared with TRBD2. The V gene's germline CDR1 is SGHTA and CDR2 FQGTGA. The CDR3 contains 14 residues. After removal of 5 bases from V and 5 bases from J, the junction contained 5 bases not matched to a gene. Here the CDR3 reads CASSLSGSLDTQYF. Here the CDR3 DNA reads TGTGCCAGCAGCCTTAGCGGGAGTTTAGATACGCAGTATTTT.

This clonotype was seen a handful of times. This sequence joins TRBV27 and TRBJ1-2, with D tentatively TRBD1 (5 bases). CDR1 is MNHEY and CDR2 is SMNVEV in the germline V gene (reference sequence). CDR3 length: 15 residues. V lost 5 bases to trimming and J lost 8 bases, with 21 bases between them. DNA of the CDR3: TGTGCCAGCAGTCCCGCCGGGACCGCCAACGGGGGCTACACCTTC. The encoded protein is CASSPAGTANGGYTF.

This clonotype has just a few counts. The V and J genes are TRBV27 and TRBJ1-5; the D is unclear. CDR3 length: 12 amino acids. The V gene lost 6 bases and the J gene lost 7 bases, with 10 bases spanning the gap. Looked up from germline, CDR1 is MNHEY and CDR2 is SMNVEV (reference sequence). In DNA form, the CDR3 reads TGTGCCAGCAGCCCCGGCGGGCAGCCCCAGCATTTT. It specifies CASSPGGQPQHF.

The V call is TRBV5-8, the J call TRBJ2-5; TRBD2 might be the D (6 bases). CDR1 is SGHTS and CDR2 is YDEGEE in the germline V gene. V lost 1 base and J 5 bases, leaving 24 bases between the germline ends. CDR3 length: 18 amino acids. The CDR3 spells CASSLKGAGGLVRETQYF. DNA of the CDR3: TGTGCCAGCAGCTTGAAAGGGGCCGGAGGGCTGGTTCGGGAGACCCAGTACTTC.

This chain links TRBV15 with TRBJ2-5; D gene unclear. Looked up from germline, CDR1 is LNHNV and CDR2 is YYDKDF (reference sequence). The ends were cut back, 1 base at V and 2 bases at J, with 11 bases in the middle. This CDR3 is built from 15 residues. The CDR3 DNA sequence: TGTGCCACCAGCAGAGCAGGTGTCGGACAAGAGACCCAGTACTTC. It codes for CATSRAGVGQETQYF. Complete variable domain (other parts from reference TRBV15 and TRBJ2-5): DAMVIQNPRYQVTQFGKPVTLSCSQTLNHNVMYWYQQKSSQAPKLLFHYYDKDFNNEADTPDNFQSRRPNTSFCFLDIRSPGLGDTAMYLCATSRAGVGQETQYFGPGTRLLVL.

As for this clonotype: A read error may produce the germline difference seen at one junction end. V and J are TRBV6-5 and TRBJ2-6; D is uncertain. Germline assignment: CDR1 MNHEY and CDR2 SVGAGI. The CDR3 loop spans 14 amino acids. The chain's CDR3 is CAGSERSGANVLTF. The CDR3, as DNA: TGTGCCGGCAGTGAGCGCTCTGGGGCCAACGTCCTGACTTTC.

This chain joins TRBV21-1 and TRBJ2-6; TRBD1, the table's D call, was not compared with the DNA. TRBV21-1 is given as a pseudogene. This CDR3 comprises 20 residues. The CDR3 region is CASSNSLDRANWSGANVLTF. The DNA for the CDR3 is TGTGCCAGCAGCAACTCCCTAGACAGGGCTAATTGGTCTGGGGCCAACGTCCTGACTTTC.